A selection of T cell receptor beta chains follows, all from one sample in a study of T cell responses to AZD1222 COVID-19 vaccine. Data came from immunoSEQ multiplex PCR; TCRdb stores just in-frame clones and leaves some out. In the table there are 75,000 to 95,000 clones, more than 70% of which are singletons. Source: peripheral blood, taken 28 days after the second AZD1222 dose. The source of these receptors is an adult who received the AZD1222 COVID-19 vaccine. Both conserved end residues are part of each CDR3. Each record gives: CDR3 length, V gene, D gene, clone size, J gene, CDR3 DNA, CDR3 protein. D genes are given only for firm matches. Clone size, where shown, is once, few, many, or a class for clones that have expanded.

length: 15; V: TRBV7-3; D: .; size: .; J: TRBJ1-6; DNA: TGTGCCAGCAGCTCCGGGACGGCGGCGAATTCACCCCTCCACTTT; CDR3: CASSSGTAANSPLHF
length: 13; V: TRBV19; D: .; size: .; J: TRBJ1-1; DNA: TGTGCCAGTAGTATGGGGTTGAACACTGAAGCTTTCTTT; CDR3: CASSMGLNTEAFF
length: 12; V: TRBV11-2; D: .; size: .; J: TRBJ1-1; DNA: TGTGCCAGCAGCTTAGAGGGGGTTGAAGCTTTCTTT; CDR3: CASSLEGVEAFF
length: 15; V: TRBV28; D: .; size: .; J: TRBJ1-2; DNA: TGTGCCAGCAGTTTCGAGGGCAGGGTCGGCTATGGCTACACCTTC; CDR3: CASSFEGRVGYGYTF
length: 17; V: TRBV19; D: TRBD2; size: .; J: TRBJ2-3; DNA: TGTGCCAGTAGTATCACTAGCGGGGGTTTAGGCACAGATACGCAGTATTTT; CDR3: CASSITSGGLGTDTQYF
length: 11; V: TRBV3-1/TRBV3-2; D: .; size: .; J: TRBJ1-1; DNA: TGTGCCAGCAGCCAAGCGGCTGAAGCTTTCTTT; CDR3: CASSQAAEAFF
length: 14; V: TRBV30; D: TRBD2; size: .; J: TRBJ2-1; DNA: TGTGCCTGGGAACTAGCGGGGGGGTACAATGAGCAGTTCTTC; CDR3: CAWELAGGYNEQFF
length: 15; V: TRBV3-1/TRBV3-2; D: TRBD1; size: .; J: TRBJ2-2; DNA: TGTGCCAGCAGCCATAGACAGGGACGAACCGGGGAGCTGTTTTTT; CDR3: CASSHRQGRTGELFF
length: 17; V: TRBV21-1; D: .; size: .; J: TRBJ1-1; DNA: TGTGCCAGCAGCCCTCAAAGTGGGAAGGGGGGGAGCAATGAAGCTTTCTTT; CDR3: CASSPQSGKGGSNEAFF
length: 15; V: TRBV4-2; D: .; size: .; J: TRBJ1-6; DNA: TGTGCCAGCAGCCGCGATCTCCAGGACAATTCACCCCTCCACTTT; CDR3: CASSRDLQDNSPLHF
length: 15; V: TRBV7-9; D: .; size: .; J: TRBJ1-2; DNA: TGTGCCAGCAGCTTAGTAGGTCGGACAAACTATGGCTACACCTTC; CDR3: CASSLVGRTNYGYTF
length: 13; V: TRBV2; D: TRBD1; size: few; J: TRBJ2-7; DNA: TGTGCCAGCAATCGACAGGGGAACTACGAGCAGTACTTC; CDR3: CASNRQGNYEQYF
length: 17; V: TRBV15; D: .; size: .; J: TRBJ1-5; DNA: TGTGCCACCAGCAGAGATCCGAAAACAGTTAGCAATCAGCCCCAGCATTTT; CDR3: CATSRDPKTVSNQPQHF
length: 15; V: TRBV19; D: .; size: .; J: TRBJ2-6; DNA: TGTGCCAGTACCTCAGGTCTCCCTGGGGCCAACGTCCTGACTTTC; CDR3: CASTSGLPGANVLTF
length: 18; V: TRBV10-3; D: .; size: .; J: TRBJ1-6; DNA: TGTGCCATCAGTGAGAGGGGGACGGTACCCGGGGGGAATTCACCCCTCCACTTT; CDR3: CAISERGTVPGGNSPLHF
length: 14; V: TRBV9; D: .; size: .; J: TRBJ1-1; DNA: TGTGCCAGCAGCGTAGCTGCAGCGAACACTGAAGCTTTCTTT; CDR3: CASSVAAANTEAFF
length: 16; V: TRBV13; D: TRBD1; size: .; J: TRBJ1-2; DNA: TGTGCCAGCAGCTTAGGACAGGGGGCTCTGGGCTATGGCTACACCTTC; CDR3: CASSLGQGALGYGYTF
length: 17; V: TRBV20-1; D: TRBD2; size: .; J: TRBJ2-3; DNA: TGCAGTGCTAGTAGGAGGCGGGGGGGCCGAGGCACAGATACGCAGTATTTT; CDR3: CSASRRRGGRGTDTQYF
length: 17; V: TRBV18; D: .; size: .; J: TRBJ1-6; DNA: TGTGCCAGCTCACCACAACAGGAGAGCTCCTATAATTCACCCCTCCACTTT; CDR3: CASSPQQESSYNSPLHF